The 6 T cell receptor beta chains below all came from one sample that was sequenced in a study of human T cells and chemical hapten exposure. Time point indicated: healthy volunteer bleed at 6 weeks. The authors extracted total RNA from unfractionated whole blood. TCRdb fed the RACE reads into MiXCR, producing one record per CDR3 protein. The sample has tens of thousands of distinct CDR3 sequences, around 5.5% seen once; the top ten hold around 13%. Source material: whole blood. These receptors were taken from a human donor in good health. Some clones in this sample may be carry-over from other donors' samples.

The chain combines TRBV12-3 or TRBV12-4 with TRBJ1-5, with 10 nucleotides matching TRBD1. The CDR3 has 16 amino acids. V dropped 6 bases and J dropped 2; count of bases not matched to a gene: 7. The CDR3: CASRPRTGGGNQPQHF. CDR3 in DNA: TGTGCCAGCAGACCCAGGACAGGGGGAGGCAATCAGCCCCAGCATTTT.

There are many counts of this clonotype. The CDR3 sequence is CASSVEEAGGFF. Here the CDR3 DNA reads TGTGCCAGCAGCGTCGAGGAAGCGGGAGGTTTCTTC. This chain connects TRBV7-9 to TRBJ2-1, with 9 nucleotides matching TRBD2. V was pared by 5 bases and J by 16 bases, with 9 bases of the junction left unmatched. Germline V lookup: CDR1 SEHNR, CDR2 FQNEAQ (reference sequence). This CDR3 has 12 residues.

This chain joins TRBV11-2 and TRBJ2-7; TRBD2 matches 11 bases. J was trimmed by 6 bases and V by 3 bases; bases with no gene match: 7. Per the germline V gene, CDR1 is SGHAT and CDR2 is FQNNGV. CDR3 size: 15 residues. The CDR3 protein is CASSFQLAGEGEQYF. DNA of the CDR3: TGTGCCAGCAGCTTCCAACTAGCGGGGGAAGGCGAGCAGTACTTC.

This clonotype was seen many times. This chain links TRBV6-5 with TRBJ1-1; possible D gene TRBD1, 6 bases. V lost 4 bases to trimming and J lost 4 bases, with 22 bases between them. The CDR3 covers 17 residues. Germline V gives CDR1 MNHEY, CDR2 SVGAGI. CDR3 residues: CASSFNPAGAGGTEAFF. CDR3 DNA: TGTGCCAGCAGTTTTAATCCGGCAGGGGCCGGGGGCACTGAAGCTTTCTTT.

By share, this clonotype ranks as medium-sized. The CDR3 is CASSESLGDEQFF. CDR3 nucleotides: TGTGCCAGCAGTGAATCTTTAGGGGATGAGCAGTTCTTC. V gene TRBV6-1 combines with J gene TRBJ2-1, with D perhaps TRBD1 (5 bases). The CDR3 covers 13 residues. Germline CDR1 MNHNS, CDR2 SASEGT. Deletions cut 2 bases from V and 8 bases from J, with 10 bases between.

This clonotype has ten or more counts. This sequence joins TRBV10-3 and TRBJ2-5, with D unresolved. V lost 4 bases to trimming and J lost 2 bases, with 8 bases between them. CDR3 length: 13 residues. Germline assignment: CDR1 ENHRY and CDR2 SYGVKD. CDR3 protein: CAISGFLQETQYF. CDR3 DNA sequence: TGTGCCATCAGTGGCTTTCTTCAAGAGACCCAGTACTTC.